This TCR beta chain was obtained from a study of cytomegalovirus exposure and HLA in healthy donors. Regarding the study as a whole: As a later analysis showed, a missense DCLRE1C variant was linked to trimming of TCR beta V- and J-genes. A prior analysis recorded that most TCR beta V segments were productive about 90% or about 30% of the time. A few chains linked to CMV were shown in vitro to be specific for CMV antigens.

Trimming removed 1 base from V and 3 bases from J; junction bases left unmatched: 4. Germline CDR1 reads SGHRS; CDR2 reads YFSETQ. This CDR3 comprises 15 residues. There are a few counts of this clone. The antigen is unknown. Use of 60 Vbeta and 13 Jbeta primers characterized the PCR. TCRdb's table, derived via immunoSEQ multiplex PCR, lists solely in-frame clones and lacks some. Counted here are 130,000 or so clones, roughly 78% occurring once; the ten biggest clones make up roughly 5%. This chain connects TRBV5-1 to TRBJ2-5; 9 bases fit TRBD2. The sequence derives from a man aged 25 to 40 in good health and CMV-seronegative. The sample taken for sequencing was PBMCs. CDR3 amino acids: CASSLIAGVEETQYF. The CDR3 DNA reads TGCGCCAGCAGCTTGATAGCGGGGGTTGAAGAGACCCAGTACTTC.